Sequencing of this T cell receptor beta chain was carried out in a study of blood T cell repertoires in COVID-19. Study-level background: Material from acute and convalescent COVID-19 was sourced from the United States, Italy and Spain. PBMCs, B-cell-depleted T cells, or T cells provided the cDNA or gDNA that made up the material.

Authors' analysis steps: Reference gene primer amplification gave estimated nucleated cell counts. Assay: immunoSEQ multiplex PCR; the TCRdb copy retains only in-frame clones and omits some. D and trimming were read from the DNA, whereas the V and J calls and clone size are those reported in that table. This sample has 25,000 to 35,000 clones, with over 75% found just once. The receptor's source is a man between 60 and 75 years old with active COVID-19. Specimen: peripheral blood.

The CDR3, as DNA: TGCGCCAGCAGATTAGCGGGAGCAGATGGGGAGCTGTTTTTT. Protein sequence: CASRLAGADGELFF. The chain is built from TRBV5-1 and TRBJ2-2; 9 positions agree with TRBD2. The CDR3 loop spans 14 amino acids. Trimming took 5 bases from V and 8 from J; bases not matched to a gene: 7. Germline values: CDR1 SGHRS, CDR2 YFSETQ. Filled out from reference TRBV5-1 and TRBJ2-2, the complete variable domain reads KAGVTQTPRYLIKTRGQQVTLSCSPISGHRSVSWYQQTPGQGLQFLFEYFSETQRNKGNFPGRFSGRQFSNSRSEMNVSTLELGDSALYLCASRLAGADGELFFGEGSRLTVL.